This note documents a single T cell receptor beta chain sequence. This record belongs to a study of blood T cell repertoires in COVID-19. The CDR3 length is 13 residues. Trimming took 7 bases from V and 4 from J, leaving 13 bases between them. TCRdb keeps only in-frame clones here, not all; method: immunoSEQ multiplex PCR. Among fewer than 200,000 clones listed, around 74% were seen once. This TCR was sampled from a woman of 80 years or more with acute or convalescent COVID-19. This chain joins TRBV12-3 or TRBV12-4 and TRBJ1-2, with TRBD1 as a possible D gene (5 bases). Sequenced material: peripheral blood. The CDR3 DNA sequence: TGTGCCAGCACTAACGGGGGAATCTATGGCTACACCTTC. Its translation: CASTNGGIYGYTF.